This is a list of T cell receptor beta chains from one sample in a study of beta chain features in type 1 diabetes. The assay was immunoSEQ multiplex PCR, and TCRdb's table has in-frame clones only and misses some. This table has 300,000 to 350,000 clones, about a tenth appearing once. The sample was central memory CD4+ T cells from blood. All receptors derive from a man aged 25 to 40 with type 1 diabetes. CDR3s include the opening cysteine and the closing phenylalanine or tryptophan. Fields, in order: D gene, V gene, J gene, clone size, CDR3 DNA, CDR3 protein. D genes are given only for firm matches. The size of a clone is reported for some rows only, either as once, few or many, or as a class for expanded clones.

>NA|TRBV7-9|TRBJ1-1|NA
TGTGCCAGCAGCCTTAAGCGGGAAACTGAAGCTTTCTTT
CASSLKRETEAFF
>TRBD2|TRBV7-7|TRBJ2-3|few
TGTGCCAGCAGCTTAGACACGGGGGGGCGAGATACGCAGTATTTT
CASSLDTGGRDTQYF
>TRBD2|TRBV9|TRBJ2-2|NA
TGTGCCAGCAGCGTCCTAGCGGAAACCGGGGAGCTGTTTTTT
CASSVLAETGELFF
>TRBD1|TRBV14|TRBJ1-2|NA
TGTGCCAGCAGCCCCACGATCACAGGGGGCCTCAATGGCTACACCTTC
CASSPTITGGLNGYTF
>NA|TRBV2|TRBJ2-1|few
TGTGCCAGCAGGATGTCGGGCCCCTACAATGAGCAGTTCTTC
CASRMSGPYNEQFF
>NA|TRBV18|TRBJ1-1|many
TGTGCCAGCTCACCACAGAAGAACACTGAAGCTTTCTTT
CASSPQKNTEAFF
>NA|TRBV11-3|TRBJ2-3|few
TGTGCCAGCAGCTCTGGGGGCAGCACAGATACGCAGTATTTT
CASSSGGSTDTQYF
>TRBD1|TRBV6-5|TRBJ2-3|few
TGTGCCAGCAGTTCCGCCGGGACAGGCACAGATACGCAGTATTTT
CASSSAGTGTDTQYF
>NA|TRBV4-3|TRBJ2-7|few
TGCGCCAGCAGCCATACAGGGTCTGGAGAGCAGTACTTC
CASSHTGSGEQYF
>NA|TRBV7-2|TRBJ1-5|NA
TGTGCCAGCAGCCTCGGATCTAATAGCAATCAGCCCCAGCATTTT
CASSLGSNSNQPQHF
>TRBD2|TRBV14|TRBJ2-3|NA
TGTGCCAGCAGCCAAGATTACCAGCGGGGGTTTACGCAGTATTTT
CASSQDYQRGFTQYF
>NA|TRBV7-2|TRBJ1-6|many
TGTGCCAGCAGCGCTACAGGGTCTGACTCACCCCTCCACTTT
CASSATGSDSPLHF
>NA|TRBV18|TRBJ2-7|few
TGTGCCAGCTCACCACAGGGGTCCCGTTCCTACGAGCAGTACTTC
CASSPQGSRSYEQYF
>NA|TRBV5-4|TRBJ2-1|few
TGTGCCAGCAGCAGGTCAGTAGGGATGAGCAATGAGCAGTTCTTC
CASSRSVGMSNEQFF
>NA|TRBV6-1|TRBJ1-1|NA
TGTGCCAGCAGCCTAGGGGAGGCAACTGAAGCTTTCTTT
CASSLGEATEAFF
>TRBD1|TRBV5-1|TRBJ2-3|NA
TGCGCCAGCAAACAGGGGGCCGATACGCAGTATTTT
CASKQGADTQYF
>TRBD1|TRBV25-1|TRBJ2-5|few
TGTGCCAGCAGCTTCGGGACAGGGAGGGGAAAGACCCAGTACTTC
CASSFGTGRGKTQYF
>TRBD2|TRBV4-3|TRBJ2-5|NA
TGCGCCAGCAGCCAAGGTGATAGCGGGCTGTACCAAGAGACCCAGTACTTC
CASSQGDSGLYQETQYF
>TRBD1|TRBV7-9|TRBJ1-2|few
TGTGCCAGCAGCCTCCGGGACAGCTATGGCTACACCTTC
CASSLRDSYGYTF
>NA|TRBV11-2|TRBJ2-2|NA
TGTGCCAGCAGCTTAGTCGGCCTAGCCGTAACCGGGGAGCTGTTTTTT
CASSLVGLAVTGELFF
>NA|TRBV5-1|TRBJ2-7|many
TGCGCCAGCAGCTTGCAGGAAGGGACCTACGAGCAGTACTTC
CASSLQEGTYEQYF
>TRBD1|TRBV18|TRBJ1-1|NA
TGTGCCAGCTCCCAGGACAGGGTGGGGACTGAAGCTTTCTTT
CASSQDRVGTEAFF